Listed below are T cell receptor beta chains from one sample, sequenced in a study of shared clonotypes between healthy human individuals. Here immunoSEQ multiplex PCR was the method, and the copy in TCRdb shows in-frame clones only, minus some. Among hundreds of thousands of clones listed, around 96% were seen once. What was sequenced was memory CD8+ T cells sorted from blood. These receptors were collected from a man aged 30 to 45 in good health. CDR3s include the opening cysteine and the closing phenylalanine or tryptophan. The order of the fields is J gene, clone size, V gene, D gene, CDR3 DNA, CDR3 protein. The D gene is left open where the match is weak. Clone size is not always given. Where it is, it says once, few, many or a class for expanded clones.

>TRBJ2-5|.|TRBV9|.
TGTGCCAGCAGCGTATCCGGAGGCCAAGAGACCCAGTACTTC
CASSVSGGQETQYF
>TRBJ1-5|.|TRBV10-3|.
TGTGCCATCAGTGAACAGGGCAATCAGCCCCAGCATTTT
CAISEQGNQPQHF
>TRBJ2-3|.|TRBV7-9|TRBD2
TGTGCCAGCAGCAGATGGACTAGCGGAAACACAGATACGCAGTATTTT
CASSRWTSGNTDTQYF
>TRBJ2-7|.|TRBV7-9|.
TGTGCCAGTGTTAGCTCCTACGAGCAGTACTTC
CASVSSYEQYF
>TRBJ2-7|.|TRBV7-2|TRBD1
TGTGCCAGCAGCCTGACAGGGGGCTACGAGCAGTACTTC
CASSLTGGYEQYF
>TRBJ1-2|.|TRBV28|.
TGTGCCAGACTAACCAAAGACTGGGGGATGGACTATGGCTACACCTTC
CARLTKDWGMDYGYTF
>TRBJ1-5|.|TRBV10-3|.
TGTGCCATCAGAGTTTATCGCGAAACCGACTACTATCAGCCCCAGCATTTT
CAIRVYRETDYYQPQHF
>TRBJ1-1|.|TRBV5-1|TRBD1
TGCGCCAGCAGCTTCGACAGGGGGCTAAGATACACTGAAGCTTTCTTT
CASSFDRGLRYTEAFF
>TRBJ1-1|once|TRBV10-1|.
TGCGCCAGCAGTGAGTCGACGAGGACCGAAGCTTTCTTT
CASSESTRTEAFF
>TRBJ1-5|.|TRBV30|.
TGTGCCTGGAGTGTCGGGTGGTATAGCAATCAGCCCCAGCATTTT
CAWSVGWYSNQPQHF
>TRBJ1-1|once|TRBV7-9|TRBD1
TGTGCCAGCAGCTTAGCGCGAGGGACAGCAAACACTGAAGCTTTCTTT
CASSLARGTANTEAFF
>TRBJ2-1|.|TRBV7-3|.
TGTGCCAGCAGCTCTTACGTCGACCCCCCCGGGAATGAGCAGTTCTTC
CASSSYVDPPGNEQFF
>TRBJ2-3|.|TRBV7-9|TRBD1
TGTGCCAGCAGCTTACCGGGACAGGGGACAGATACGCAGTATTTT
CASSLPGQGTDTQYF
>TRBJ1-1|once|TRBV11-3|TRBD1
TGTGCCAGCAGCCTGCAGGGGGCAACTGAAGCTTTCTTT
CASSLQGATEAFF
>TRBJ2-7|.|TRBV6-5|.
TGTGCCAGCAGTTACCTACAAAACTATGAGCAGTACTTC
CASSYLQNYEQYF
>TRBJ2-7|.|TRBV27|TRBD1
TGTGCCAGCAGTTACAGGGGGGTATCCTACGAGCAGTACTTC
CASSYRGVSYEQYF
>TRBJ2-2|.|TRBV30|.
TGTGCCTGGAGTGGCGACAGGAAAACCGGGGAGCTGTTTTTT
CAWSGDRKTGELFF
>TRBJ2-5|once|TRBV5-1|.
TGCGCCAGCAGCTCTACGGACGTGGGGACCCAGTACTTC
CASSSTDVGTQYF
>TRBJ2-7|.|TRBV6-1|TRBD1
TGTGCCAGCAGTGTACGGGACAGGATCCTCTACGAGCAGTACTTC
CASSVRDRILYEQYF
>TRBJ2-5|.|TRBV5-1|.
TGCGCCAGCAGCTTGGTAGGACGGAGGGGGGAAGAGACCCAGTACTTC
CASSLVGRRGEETQYF
>TRBJ2-3|.|TRBV9|.
TGTGCCAGCAGCGTAGACCGGGACACCACAGATACGCAGTATTTT
CASSVDRDTTDTQYF
>TRBJ1-2|.|TRBV28|TRBD1
TGTGCCAGCAGCCTCTTACAGGGGGTAGGCTACACCTTC
CASSLLQGVGYTF
>TRBJ2-7|once|TRBV4-1|.
TGCGCCAGCAGCCAAGACAAGACCTACGAGCAGTACTTC
CASSQDKTYEQYF
>TRBJ1-5|once|TRBV19|.
TGTGCCAGTATGGGTTGGGAGGGCTACAATCAGCCCCAGCATTTT
CASMGWEGYNQPQHF
>TRBJ2-7|.|TRBV6-5|.
TGTGCCAGCACCCGGAACTACGAGCAGTACTTC
CASTRNYEQYF
>TRBJ2-3|.|TRBV9|.
TGTGCCAGCAGCCTTGTGGGGGATACGCAGTATTTT
CASSLVGDTQYF
>TRBJ1-2|.|TRBV6-1|.
TGTGCCAGCAGTGAAGATTCGGGGTTCGGCTACACCTTC
CASSEDSGFGYTF
>TRBJ2-7|.|TRBV7-2|.
TGTGCCAGCAGCTTAGCTAGCGGACTGGAATACGAGCAGTACTTC
CASSLASGLEYEQYF
>TRBJ2-4|.|TRBV9|TRBD1
TGTGCCAGCAGCCGAGTTGACAGGGGTGACAAAAACATTCAGTACTTC
CASSRVDRGDKNIQYF
>TRBJ1-3|.|TRBV6-5|.
TGTGCCAGCAGCCTAACTCAGGTCTCTGGAAACACCATATATTTT
CASSLTQVSGNTIYF